The T cell receptor (beta chain) described here comes from a study of glioma-infiltrating T cells. Study details: Low-grade gliomas were grade II; glioblastomas were grade IV at initial diagnosis. Sequencing aimed for 4.5- to 10-fold coverage of roughly one million peripheral T cells. Study-wide results and limits: Signature shared blood CDR3 motifs were enriched in low-divergence and depleted in high-divergence patients. Tissue and blood shared very few CDR3 sequences.

This clonotype has ten or more counts. Antigen: not known. Amplification of TCR alpha and beta CDR3 regions from RNA used iRepertoire nested multiplex PCR. TCRdb re-derived calls from the multiplex PCR reads in MiXCR, one entry per CDR3 protein. This sample carries roughly 350,000 distinct CDR3 sequences, 35% to 45% of them seen once, and the ten largest clones take more than 10%. Sequences were obtained from glioma tissue, nonneoplastic brain tissue, or PBMCs (not recorded which). This receptor was obtained from a human donor with low-grade glioma or glioblastoma, undergoing nonglioma brain surgery, or in good health (not recorded which).

CDR3 nucleotide sequence: TGTGCCACCAGTGATTTGGTGACTAGCGGGGCCTCCTACAATGAGCAGTTCTTC. Translation: CATSDLVTSGASYNEQFF. The chain is built from TRBV24-1 and TRBJ2-1, with 11 bases identical to TRBD2. The germline V gene encodes CDR1 KGHDR and CDR2 SFDVKD. The CDR3 is made up of 18 amino acids. The J segment lost 0 bases and the V segment lost 0 bases, leaving 3 bases of the junction unmatched.